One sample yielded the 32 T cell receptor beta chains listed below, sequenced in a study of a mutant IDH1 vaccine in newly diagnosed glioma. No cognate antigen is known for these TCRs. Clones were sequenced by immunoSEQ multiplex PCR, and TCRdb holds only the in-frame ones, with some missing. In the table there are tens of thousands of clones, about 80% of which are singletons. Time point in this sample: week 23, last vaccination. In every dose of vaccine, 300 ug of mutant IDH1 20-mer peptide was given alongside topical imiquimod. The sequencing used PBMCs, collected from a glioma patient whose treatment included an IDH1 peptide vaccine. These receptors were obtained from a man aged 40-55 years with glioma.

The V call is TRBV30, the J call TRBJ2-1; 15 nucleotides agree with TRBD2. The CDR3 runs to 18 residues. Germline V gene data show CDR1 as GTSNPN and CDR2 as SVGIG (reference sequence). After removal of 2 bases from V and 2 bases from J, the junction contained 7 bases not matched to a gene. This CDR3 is CAWSTWTSGGATYNEQFF. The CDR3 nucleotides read TGTGCCTGGAGTACCTGGACTAGCGGGGGGGCGACCTACAATGAGCAGTTCTTC.

The CDR3, as DNA: TGTGCTAGTGGTTTGGACGGGTGGCCCCAGCATTTT. Translation: CASGLDGWPQHF. V and J are TRBV12-5 and TRBJ1-5; D unclear. The CDR3 covers 12 residues. Trimming removed 1 base from V and 9 bases from J, with 7 bases in between. Germline V gene data show CDR1 as LGHNT and CDR2 as FRNRAP.

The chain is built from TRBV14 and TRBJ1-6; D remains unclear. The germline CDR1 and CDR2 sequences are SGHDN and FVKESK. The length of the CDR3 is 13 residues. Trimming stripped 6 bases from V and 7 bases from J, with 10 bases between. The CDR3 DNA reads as TGTGCCAGCAGTGAAGGGTGGAATTCACCCCTCCACTTT. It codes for CASSEGWNSPLHF. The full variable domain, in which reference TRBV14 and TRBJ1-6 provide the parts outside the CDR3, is EAGVTQFPSHSVIEKGQTVTLRCDPISGHDNLYWYRRVMGKEIKFLLHFVKESKQDESGMPNNRFLAERTGGTYSTLKVQPAELEDSGVYFCASSEGWNSPLHFGNGTRLTVT.

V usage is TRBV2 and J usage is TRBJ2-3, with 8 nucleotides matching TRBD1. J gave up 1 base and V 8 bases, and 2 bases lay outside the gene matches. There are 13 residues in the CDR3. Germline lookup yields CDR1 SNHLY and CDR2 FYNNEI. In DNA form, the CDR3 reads TGTGCCAGCGGGACAGGCCGCACAGATACGCAGTATTTT. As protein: CASGTGRTDTQYF.

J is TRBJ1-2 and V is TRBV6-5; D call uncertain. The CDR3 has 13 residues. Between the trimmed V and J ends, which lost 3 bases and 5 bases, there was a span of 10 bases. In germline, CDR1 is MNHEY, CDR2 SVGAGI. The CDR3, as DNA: TGTGCCAGCAGTTATGGAGACCAATATGGCTACACCTTC. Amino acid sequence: CASSYGDQYGYTF.

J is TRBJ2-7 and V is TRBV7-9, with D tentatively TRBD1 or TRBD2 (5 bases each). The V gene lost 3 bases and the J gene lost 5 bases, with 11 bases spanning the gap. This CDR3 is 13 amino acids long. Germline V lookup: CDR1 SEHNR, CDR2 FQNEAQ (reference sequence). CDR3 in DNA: TGTGCCAGCAGCTTCTCGGGACCAAACGAGCAGTACTTC. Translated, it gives CASSFSGPNEQYF. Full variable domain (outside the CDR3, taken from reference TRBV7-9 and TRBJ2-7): DTGVSQNPRHKITKRGQNVTFRCDPISEHNRLYWYRQTLGQGPEFLTYFQNEAQLEKSRLLSDRFSAERPKGSFSTLEIQRTEQGDSAMYLCASSFSGPNEQYFGPGTRLTVT.

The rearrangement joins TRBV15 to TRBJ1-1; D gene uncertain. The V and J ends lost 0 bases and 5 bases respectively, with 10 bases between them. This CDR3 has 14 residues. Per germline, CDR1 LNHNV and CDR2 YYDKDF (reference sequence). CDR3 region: CATSRDKGSTEAFF. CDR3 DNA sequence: TGTGCCACCAGCAGAGATAAAGGGAGTACTGAAGCTTTCTTT.

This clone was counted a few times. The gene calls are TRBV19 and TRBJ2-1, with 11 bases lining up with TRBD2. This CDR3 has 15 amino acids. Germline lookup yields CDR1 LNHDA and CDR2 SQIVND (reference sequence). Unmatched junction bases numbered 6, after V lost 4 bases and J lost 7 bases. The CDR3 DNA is TGTGCCAGTAGTAAGACTAGCGGGGCCTTGAATGAGCAGTTCTTC. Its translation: CASSKTSGALNEQFF.

CDR3 nucleotides: TGCGCCAGCAGCCAAGACCCATGGGACAGGGTCGAGAGCAATCAGCCCCAGCATTTT. It translates to CASSQDPWDRVESNQPQHF. The V gene is TRBV4-1, the J gene TRBJ1-5; 9 bases line up with TRBD1. The ends lost 0 bases at V and 1 base at J; junction bases unmatched: 10. The germline V gene has CDR1 MGHRA and CDR2 YSYEKL. The CDR3 is 19 residues long.

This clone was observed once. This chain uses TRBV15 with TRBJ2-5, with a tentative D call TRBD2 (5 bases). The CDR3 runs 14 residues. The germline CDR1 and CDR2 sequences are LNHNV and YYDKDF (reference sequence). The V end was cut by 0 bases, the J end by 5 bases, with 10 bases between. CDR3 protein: CATSRDRGVETQYF. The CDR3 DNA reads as TGTGCCACCAGCAGAGATCGGGGTGTGGAGACCCAGTACTTC.

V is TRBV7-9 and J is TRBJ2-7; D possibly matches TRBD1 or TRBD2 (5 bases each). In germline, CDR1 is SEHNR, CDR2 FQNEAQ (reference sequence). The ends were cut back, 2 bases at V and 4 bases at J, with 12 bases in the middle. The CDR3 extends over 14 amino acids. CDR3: CASSLTRGPYEQYF. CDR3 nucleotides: TGTGCCAGCAGCTTAACTAGGGGACCGTACGAGCAGTACTTC.

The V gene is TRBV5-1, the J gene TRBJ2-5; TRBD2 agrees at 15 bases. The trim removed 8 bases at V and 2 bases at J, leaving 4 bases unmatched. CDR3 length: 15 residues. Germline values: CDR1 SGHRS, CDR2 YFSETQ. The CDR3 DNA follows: TGCGCCAGTGGACTAGCGGGGGGGATACAAGAGACCCAGTACTTC. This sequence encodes CASGLAGGIQETQYF.

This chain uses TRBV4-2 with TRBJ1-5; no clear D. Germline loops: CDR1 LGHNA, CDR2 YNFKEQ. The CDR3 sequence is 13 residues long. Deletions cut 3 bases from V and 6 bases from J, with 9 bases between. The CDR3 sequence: CASSQTRSQPQHF. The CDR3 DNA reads TGTGCCAGCAGCCAGACAAGATCTCAGCCCCAGCATTTT.

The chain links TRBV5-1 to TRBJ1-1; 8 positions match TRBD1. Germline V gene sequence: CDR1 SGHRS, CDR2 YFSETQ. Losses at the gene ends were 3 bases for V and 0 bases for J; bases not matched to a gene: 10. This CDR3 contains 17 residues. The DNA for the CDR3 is TGCGCCAGCAGCTCCCTAGGGACAGGCTACATGAACACTGAAGCTTTCTTT. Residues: CASSSLGTGYMNTEAFF.

The CDR3 DNA sequence: TGCGCCAGCAGTGAGTTCCGGGACCCGGGGACAGATACGCAGTATTTT. It encodes CASSEFRDPGTDTQYF. The gene calls are TRBV10-1 and TRBJ2-3; D possibly uses TRBD1 or TRBD2 (5 bases each). CDR1 is WNHNN and CDR2 is SYGVQD in the germline V gene (reference sequence). The CDR3 is made up of 16 amino acids. V lost 1 base and J lost 3, with 14 bases in between.

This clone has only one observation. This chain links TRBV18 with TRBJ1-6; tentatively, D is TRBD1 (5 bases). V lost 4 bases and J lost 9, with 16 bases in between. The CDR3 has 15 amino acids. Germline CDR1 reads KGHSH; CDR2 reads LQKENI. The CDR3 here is CASSRSWGPTSPLHF. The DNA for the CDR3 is TGTGCCAGCTCACGATCTTGGGGACCGACTTCACCCCTCCACTTT.

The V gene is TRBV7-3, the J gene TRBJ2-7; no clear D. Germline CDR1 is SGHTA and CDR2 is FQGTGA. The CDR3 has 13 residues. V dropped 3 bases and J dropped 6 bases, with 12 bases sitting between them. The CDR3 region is CASSFSPEGEQYF. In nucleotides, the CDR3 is TGTGCCAGCAGCTTCAGCCCCGAAGGCGAGCAGTACTTC.

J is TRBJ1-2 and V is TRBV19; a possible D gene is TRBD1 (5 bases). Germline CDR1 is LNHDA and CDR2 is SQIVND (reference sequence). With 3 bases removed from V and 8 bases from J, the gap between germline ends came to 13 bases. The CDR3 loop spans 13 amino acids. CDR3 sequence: CASSITGDGGYTF. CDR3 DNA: TGTGCCAGTAGTATCACCGGGGACGGGGGCTACACCTTC. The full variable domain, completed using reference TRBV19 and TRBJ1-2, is DGGITQSPKYLFRKEGQNVTLSCEQNLNHDAMYWYRQDPGQGLRLIYYSQIVNDFQKGDIAEGYSVSREKKESFPLTVTSAQKNPTAFYLCASSITGDGGYTFGSGTRLTVV.

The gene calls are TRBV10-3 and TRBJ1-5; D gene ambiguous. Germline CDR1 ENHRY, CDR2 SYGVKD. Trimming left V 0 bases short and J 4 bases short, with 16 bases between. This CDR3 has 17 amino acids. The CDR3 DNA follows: TGTGCCATCAGTGAGTCGAAGTTGACGGGAGGTAATCAGCCCCAGCATTTT. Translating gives CAISESKLTGGNQPQHF.

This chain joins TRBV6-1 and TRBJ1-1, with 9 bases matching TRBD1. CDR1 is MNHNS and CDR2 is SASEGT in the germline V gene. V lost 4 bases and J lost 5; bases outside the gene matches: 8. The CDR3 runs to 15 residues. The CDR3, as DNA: TGTGCCAGCAGTGGCCGACAGGGGGTTCGAACTGAAGCTTTCTTT. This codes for CASSGRQGVRTEAFF.

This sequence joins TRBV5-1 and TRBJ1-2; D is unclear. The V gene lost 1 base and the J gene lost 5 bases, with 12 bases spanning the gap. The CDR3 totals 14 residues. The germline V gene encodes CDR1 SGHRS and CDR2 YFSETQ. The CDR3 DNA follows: TGCGCCAGCAGCTTGACCTCACCCGGGTATGGCTACACCTTC. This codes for CASSLTSPGYGYTF.

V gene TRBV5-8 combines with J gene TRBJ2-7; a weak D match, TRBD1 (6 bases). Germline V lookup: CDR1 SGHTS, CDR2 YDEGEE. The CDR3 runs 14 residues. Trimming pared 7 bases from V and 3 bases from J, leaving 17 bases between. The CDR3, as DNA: TGTGCCAGCGCCTGGGGGCGTGGGGACTACGAGCAGTACTTC. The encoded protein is CASAWGRGDYEQYF.

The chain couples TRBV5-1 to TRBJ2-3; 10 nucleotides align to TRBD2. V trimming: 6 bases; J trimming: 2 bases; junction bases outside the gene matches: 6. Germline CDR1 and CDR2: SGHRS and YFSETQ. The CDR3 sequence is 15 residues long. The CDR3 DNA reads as TGCGCCAGCACGACTAGCGGGTACGCCACAGATACGCAGTATTTT. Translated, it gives CASTTSGYATDTQYF.

The CDR3 sequence is CASSYPGGGKNIQYF. The CDR3 region has the DNA TGTGCCAGCAGTTACCCCGGCGGTGGCAAAAACATTCAGTACTTC. V usage is TRBV6-6 and J usage is TRBJ2-4, with D unclear. V lost 2 bases and J lost 3, with 11 bases in between. The CDR3 sequence is 15 residues long. Germline V gene lookup returns CDR1 MNHNY and CDR2 SVGAGI (reference sequence).

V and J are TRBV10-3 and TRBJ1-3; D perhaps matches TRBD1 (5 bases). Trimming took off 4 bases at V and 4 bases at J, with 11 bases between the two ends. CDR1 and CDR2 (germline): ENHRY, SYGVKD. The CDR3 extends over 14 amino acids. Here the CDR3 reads CAISGREWGNTIYF. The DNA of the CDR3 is TGTGCCATCAGTGGCAGGGAATGGGGAAACACCATATATTTT.

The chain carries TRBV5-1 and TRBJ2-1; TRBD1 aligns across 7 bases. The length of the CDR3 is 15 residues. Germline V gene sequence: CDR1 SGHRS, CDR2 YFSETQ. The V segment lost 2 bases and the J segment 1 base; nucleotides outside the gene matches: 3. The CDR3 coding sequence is TGCGCCAGCAGCTTCGCCAGGGGGTCCTACAATGAGCAGTTCTTC. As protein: CASSFARGSYNEQFF.

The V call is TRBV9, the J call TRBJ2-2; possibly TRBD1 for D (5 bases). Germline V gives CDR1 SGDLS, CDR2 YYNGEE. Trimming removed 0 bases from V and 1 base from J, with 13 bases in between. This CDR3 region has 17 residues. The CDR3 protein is CASSVGGAGWNTGELFF. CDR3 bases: TGTGCCAGCAGCGTAGGTGGGGCAGGGTGGAACACCGGGGAGCTGTTTTTT.

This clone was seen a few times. CDR3 region: CASSSITGQGTYEQYF. The CDR3, as DNA: TGTGCCAGCAGCTCAATCACGGGACAGGGAACCTACGAGCAGTACTTC. The chain recombines TRBV11-2 with TRBJ2-7, with 9 bases aligning to TRBD1. Germline-derived CDR1 and CDR2 are SGHAT and FQNNGV. The CDR3 runs 16 residues. Germline trimming cut 4 bases from V and 2 bases from J; bases unmatched to any gene: 9.

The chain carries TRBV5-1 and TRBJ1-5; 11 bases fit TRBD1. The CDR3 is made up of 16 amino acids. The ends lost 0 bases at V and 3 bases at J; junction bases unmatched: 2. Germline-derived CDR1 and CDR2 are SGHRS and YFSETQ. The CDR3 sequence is CASSLGGQGANQPQHF. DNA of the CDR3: TGCGCCAGCAGCTTGGGAGGACAGGGGGCCAATCAGCCCCAGCATTTT.

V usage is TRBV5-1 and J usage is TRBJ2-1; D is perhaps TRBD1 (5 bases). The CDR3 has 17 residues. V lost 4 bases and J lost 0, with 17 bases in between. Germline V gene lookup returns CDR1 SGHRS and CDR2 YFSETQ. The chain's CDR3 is CASSPASGHSSYNEQFF. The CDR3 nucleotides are TGCGCCAGCAGCCCCGCATCAGGACACTCCTCCTACAATGAGCAGTTCTTC.

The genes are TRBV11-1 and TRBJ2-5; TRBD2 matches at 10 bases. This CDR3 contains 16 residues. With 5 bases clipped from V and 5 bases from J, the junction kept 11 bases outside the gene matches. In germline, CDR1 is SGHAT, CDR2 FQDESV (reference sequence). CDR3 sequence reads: CASSLGSGGVSETQYF. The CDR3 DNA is TGTGCCAGCAGCCTAGGAAGCGGGGGGGTTTCCGAGACCCAGTACTTC. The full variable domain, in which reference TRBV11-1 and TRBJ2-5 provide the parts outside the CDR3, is EAEVAQSPRYKITEKSQAVAFWCDPISGHATLYWYRQILGQGPELLVQFQDESVVDDSQLPKDRFSAERLKGVDSTLKIQPAELGDSAMYLCASSLGSGGVSETQYFGPGTRLLVL.

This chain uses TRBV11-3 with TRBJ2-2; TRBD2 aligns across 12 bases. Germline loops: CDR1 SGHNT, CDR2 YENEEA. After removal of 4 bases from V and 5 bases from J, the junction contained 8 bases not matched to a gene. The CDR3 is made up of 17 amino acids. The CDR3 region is CASSSPQLAGGTGELFF. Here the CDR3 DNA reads TGTGCCAGCAGCTCCCCGCAGCTAGCGGGGGGGACCGGGGAGCTGTTTTTT. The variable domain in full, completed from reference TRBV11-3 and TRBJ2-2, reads EAGVVQSPRYKIIEKKQPVAFWCNPISGHNTLYWYLQNLGQGPELLIRYENEEAVDDSQLPKDRFSAERLKGVDSTLKIQPAELGDSAVYLCASSSPQLAGGTGELFFGEGSRLTVL.